This section outlines one TCR beta chain sequence together with its context. The length of the CDR3 is 16 residues. Germline CDR1 is DFQATT and CDR2 is SNEGSKA (reference sequence). V was trimmed by 0 bases and J by 0 bases, leaving 14 bases between them. This sample is part of a study of metastatic and nonmetastatic thyroid tumors. Every patient was untreated before thyroid surgery. Using MiXCR, TCRdb re-called clones from the PCR reads. The top ten hold roughly 15% of the sample, which has roughly 5,000 clones, 37% seen once. The receptor comes from a male donor with papillary thyroid cancer or a benign thyroid nodule (not recorded which). Some clones in this sample may be carry-over from other donors' samples. The chain employs TRBV20-1 and TRBJ1-1; perhaps TRBD1 as D (5 bases). Specimen: tumor tissue. The CDR3 DNA sequence: TGCAGTGCTAGAGACCAAGAGGGACGGATGAACACTGAAGCTTTCTTT. It encodes CSARDQEGRMNTEAFF.